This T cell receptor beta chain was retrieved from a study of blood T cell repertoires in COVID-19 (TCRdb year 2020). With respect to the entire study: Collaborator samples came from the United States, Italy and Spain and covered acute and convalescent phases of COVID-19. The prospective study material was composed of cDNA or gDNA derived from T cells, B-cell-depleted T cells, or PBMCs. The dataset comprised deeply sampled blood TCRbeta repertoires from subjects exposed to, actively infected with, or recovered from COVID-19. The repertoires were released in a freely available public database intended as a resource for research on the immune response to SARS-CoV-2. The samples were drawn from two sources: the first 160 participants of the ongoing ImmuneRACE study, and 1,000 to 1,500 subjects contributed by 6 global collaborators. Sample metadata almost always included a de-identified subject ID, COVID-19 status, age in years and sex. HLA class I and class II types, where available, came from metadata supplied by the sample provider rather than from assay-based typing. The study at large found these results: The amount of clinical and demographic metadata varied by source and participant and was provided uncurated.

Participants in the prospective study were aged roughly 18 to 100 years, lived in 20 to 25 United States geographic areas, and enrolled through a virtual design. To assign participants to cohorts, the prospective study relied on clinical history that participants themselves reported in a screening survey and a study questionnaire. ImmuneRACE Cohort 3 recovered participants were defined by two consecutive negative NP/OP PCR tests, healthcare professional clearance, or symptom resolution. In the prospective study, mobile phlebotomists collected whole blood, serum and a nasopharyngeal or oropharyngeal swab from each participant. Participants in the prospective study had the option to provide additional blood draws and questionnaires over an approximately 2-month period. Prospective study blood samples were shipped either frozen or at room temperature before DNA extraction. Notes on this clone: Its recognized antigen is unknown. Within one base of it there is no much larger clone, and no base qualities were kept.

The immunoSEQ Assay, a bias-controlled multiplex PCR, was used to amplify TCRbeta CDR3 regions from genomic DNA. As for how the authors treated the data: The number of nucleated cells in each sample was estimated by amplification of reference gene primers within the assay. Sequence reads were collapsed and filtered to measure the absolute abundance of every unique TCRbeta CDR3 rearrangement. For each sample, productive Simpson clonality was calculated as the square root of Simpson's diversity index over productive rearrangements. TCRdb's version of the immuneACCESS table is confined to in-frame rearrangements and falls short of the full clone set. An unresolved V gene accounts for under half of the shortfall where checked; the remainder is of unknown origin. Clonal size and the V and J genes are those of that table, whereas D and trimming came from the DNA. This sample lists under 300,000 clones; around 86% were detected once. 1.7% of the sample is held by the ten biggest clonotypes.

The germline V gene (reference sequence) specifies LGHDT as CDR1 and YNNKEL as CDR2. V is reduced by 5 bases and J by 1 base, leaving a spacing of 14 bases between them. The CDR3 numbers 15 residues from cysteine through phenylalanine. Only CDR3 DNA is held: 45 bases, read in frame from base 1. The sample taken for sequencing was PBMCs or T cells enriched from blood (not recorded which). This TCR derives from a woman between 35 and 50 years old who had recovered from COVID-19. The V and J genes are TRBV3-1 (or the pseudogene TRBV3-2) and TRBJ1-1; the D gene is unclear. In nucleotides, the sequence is TGTGCCAGCAGCATCAAGGCCGGGAGGAACACTGAAGCTTTCTTT. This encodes CASSIKAGRNTEAFF.